This TCR beta chain was retrieved from a study of T-cell memory formation after mild COVID-19. This clonotype has a handful of counts. TCRdb recomputed calls from the 5' RACE reads with MiXCR, one row per CDR3 protein. Seen here are nearly 110,000 distinct CDR3 sequences, approximately 15% observed once, and the top ten hold 28%. The germline V gene encodes CDR1 MNHEY and CDR2 SMNVEV (reference sequence). Trimming left V 3 bases short and J 7 bases short, with 10 bases between. There are 14 residues in the CDR3. Sequencing used PBMCs or a T cell subset sorted from them (not recorded which). The source is an adult woman who had mild COVID-19 (a few samples of this study predate the infection). Cell type and time point are not known. The rearrangement joins TRBV27 to TRBJ1-6, with D possibly being TRBD1 (5 bases). In DNA, the CDR3 is TGTGCCAGCAGTTTCCAGGGAAGGAATTCACCCCTCCACTTT. Translation: CASSFQGRNSPLHF.